Each of the 28 T cell receptor beta chains below was sequenced from the same sample in a study of CD8+ T cells in alopecia areata. This sample's treatment: oral pan-JAK inhibitor, 5-10 mg twice daily. As the sequencing template, cDNA was produced by extracting RNA and reverse transcribing it. Using immunoSEQ multiplex PCR, the repertoire was profiled, and TCRdb retains in-frame clones only, with some absent. This sample has about 190,000 clones; 60% occur once, and the top ten carry 0.95% to 1.1%. The sequencing here drew on CD4+ T cells sorted from blood, taken at week 24, from a patient treated with tofacitinib. The receptors come from a human donor with alopecia areata.

This rearrangement joins TRBV14 to TRBJ2-5; D unclear. CDR1 is SGHDN and CDR2 is FVKESK in the germline V gene. CDR3 size: 12 residues. V gave up 4 bases and J gave up 7 bases, with 10 bases separating them. The CDR3: CASSPQFGTQYF. The CDR3 DNA follows: TGTGCCAGCAGCCCCCAATTCGGGACCCAGTACTTC.

This clone was counted between two and nine times. The genes are TRBV6-5 and TRBJ1-1; weak D call: TRBD1 (6 bases). V was cut by 2 bases and J by 3 bases, with 7 bases left in between. This CDR3 comprises 13 residues. Germline CDR1 and CDR2: MNHEY and SVGAGI. Here the CDR3 reads CASSYRGDTEAFF. The CDR3, as DNA: TGTGCCAGCAGTTACAGGGGGGACACTGAAGCTTTCTTT.

This chain connects TRBV13 to TRBJ2-1, with TRBD2 matching 11 bases. CDR1 and CDR2 from the germline V gene are PRHDT and FYEKMQ (reference sequence). CDR3 length: 16 residues. V gave up 0 bases and J gave up 2 bases; unmatched junction bases: 0. CDR3 in DNA: TGTGCCAGCAGCTTAGGGACTAGCGGGGCCTACAATGAGCAGTTCTTC. Translated: CASSLGTSGAYNEQFF.

The chain joins TRBV9 to TRBJ1-6; the D is unclear. CDR3 length equals 12 residues. V gave up 4 bases and J gave up 7 bases, with 6 bases separating them. Per germline, CDR1 SGDLS and CDR2 YYNGEE. The DNA of the CDR3 is TGTGCCAGCAGCAGGATAAATTCACCCCTCCACTTT. Its protein product is CASSRINSPLHF. Variable domain in full (rest from reference TRBV9 and TRBJ1-6): DSGVTQTPKHLITATGQRVTLRCSPRSGDLSVYWYQQSLDQGLQFLIQYYNGEERAKGNILERFSAQQFPDLHSELNLSSLELGDSALYFCASSRINSPLHFGNGTRLTVT.

V usage is TRBV18 and J usage is TRBJ2-6; no firm D call. V was clipped by 10 bases and J by 1 base, with 14 bases between them. Germline assignment: CDR1 KGHSH and CDR2 LQKENI. The CDR3 is made up of 15 amino acids. The CDR3 spells CATKASDSGANVLTF. The CDR3 bases are TGTGCCACTAAGGCGAGTGATTCTGGGGCCAACGTCCTGACTTTC. The full variable domain, its missing parts supplied by reference TRBV18 and TRBJ2-6, is NAGVMQNPRHLVRRRGQEARLRCSPMKGHSHVYWYRQLPEEGLKFMVYLQKENIIDESGMPKERFSAEFPKEGPSILRIQQVVRGDSAAYFCATKASDSGANVLTFGAGSRLTVL.

V and J are TRBV25-1 and TRBJ2-3; no clear D. This CDR3 has 14 residues. CDR1 and CDR2 (germline): MGHDK, SYGVNS. The V and J ends lost 1 base and 3 bases respectively, with 8 bases between them. The CDR3, as DNA: TGTGCCAGCAGTGAATCTAAGGTGACAGATACGCAGTATTTT. This translates into CASSESKVTDTQYF.

This chain joins TRBV29-1 and TRBJ1-2; D is undetermined. The germline CDR1 and CDR2 sequences are SQVTM and ANQGSEA. Between the trimmed V and J ends, which lost 4 bases and 8 bases, there was a span of 14 bases. This CDR3 has 12 amino acids. This CDR3 is CSVGLVARGYTF. The CDR3 bases are TGCAGCGTTGGTTTGGTGGCGCGAGGCTACACCTTC.

The V call is TRBV10-3, the J call TRBJ2-7, with D perhaps TRBD1 or TRBD2 (6 bases each). Looked up from germline, CDR1 is ENHRY and CDR2 is SYGVKD. V was trimmed by 10 bases and J by 5 bases, leaving 15 bases between them. The CDR3 sequence is 12 residues long. The CDR3 DNA sequence: TGTGCCAGCACAGGGAGGATCCACGAGCAGTACTTC. Translating it yields CASTGRIHEQYF.

V gene TRBV5-1 combines with J gene TRBJ1-2; D call uncertain. The CDR3 totals 13 residues. The ends were cut back, 4 bases at V and 1 base at J, with 8 bases in the middle. Germline V gene lookup returns CDR1 SGHRS and CDR2 YFSETQ. This chain's CDR3 is CASSDAYNYGYTF. DNA for the CDR3: TGCGCCAGCAGCGACGCGTATAACTATGGCTACACCTTC. The full variable domain, with the rest looked up from reference TRBV5-1 and TRBJ1-2, is KAGVTQTPRYLIKTRGQQVTLSCSPISGHRSVSWYQQTPGQGLQFLFEYFSETQRNKGNFPGRFSGRQFSNSRSEMNVSTLELGDSALYLCASSDAYNYGYTFGSGTRLTVV.

V is TRBV2 and J is TRBJ2-3; the match to TRBD2 covers 9 bases. CDR1 is SNHLY and CDR2 is FYNNEI in the germline V gene. V shed 7 bases and J 1 base; nucleotides not matched to a gene: 3. CDR3 length: 14 amino acids. CDR3 region: CASIRLAGTDTQYF. The CDR3, as DNA: TGTGCCAGCATAAGACTAGCGGGCACAGATACGCAGTATTTT.

The chain joins TRBV15 to TRBJ2-7, with 10 bases that match TRBD1. Germline-derived CDR1 and CDR2 are LNHNV and YYDKDF (reference sequence). The CDR3 covers 15 residues. Trimming at V came to 5 bases and at J to 1 base, leaving 5 bases not matched to a gene. CDR3 in DNA: TGTGCCACCAGCGGCCGGGACAGGGGTTCCTACGAGCAGTACTTC. Encoded protein: CATSGRDRGSYEQYF. Full variable domain (missing parts from reference TRBV15 and TRBJ2-7): DAMVIQNPRYQVTQFGKPVTLSCSQTLNHNVMYWYQQKSSQAPKLLFHYYDKDFNNEADTPDNFQSRRPNTSFCFLDIRSPGLGDTAMYLCATSGRDRGSYEQYFGPGTRLTVT.

V gene TRBV11-2 combines with J gene TRBJ2-3, with D possibly matching TRBD2 (5 bases). In germline, CDR1 is SGHAT, CDR2 FQNNGV. The V end lost 2 bases, the J end lost 1 base, and 7 bases lay between the germline ends. The CDR3 loop spans 14 amino acids. CDR3 residues: CASSLRLRTDTQYF. The CDR3 region has the DNA TGTGCCAGCAGCTTACGACTACGCACAGATACGCAGTATTTT.

The genes are TRBV2 and TRBJ1-1; D uncertain. Germline assignment: CDR1 SNHLY and CDR2 FYNNEI. The V end lost 7 bases, the J end lost 1 base, and 10 bases lay between the germline ends. This CDR3 has 13 amino acids. CDR3 sequence: CASMSLTNTEAFF. CDR3 DNA: TGTGCCAGCATGAGCCTAACGAACACTGAAGCTTTCTTT.

The rearrangement links TRBV18 to TRBJ2-7; 8 positions match TRBD1. Germline V gives CDR1 KGHSH, CDR2 LQKENI. The CDR3 extends over 13 amino acids. V trimming: 1 base; J trimming: 6 bases; junction bases outside the gene matches: 2. The CDR3 DNA follows: TGTGCCAGCTCACCACGAGACAGGGGCGAGCAGTACTTC. This translates into CASSPRDRGEQYF.

This chain connects TRBV29-1 to TRBJ2-3, with 9 bases fitting TRBD2. The CDR3 has 15 amino acids. Germline assignment: CDR1 SQVTM and CDR2 ANQGSEA. Trimming cost V 0 bases and J 8 bases; bases outside gene matches: 9. The CDR3 region has the DNA TGCAGCGTTGAAGACTCCGGGACTAGCTACGGTACGCAGTATTTT. Translation gives CSVEDSGTSYGTQYF.

The rearrangement links TRBV19 to TRBJ1-1; TRBD1 is a possible D gene (6 bases). The CDR3 runs to 15 residues. Germline loops: CDR1 LNHDA, CDR2 SQIVND (reference sequence). V was trimmed by 6 bases and J by 1 base, leaving 15 bases between them. The CDR3 loop is CASSQSGTTNTEAFF. The CDR3 DNA reads TGTGCCAGTAGCCAATCCGGGACAACGAACACTGAAGCTTTCTTT.

CDR3 protein: CASSEASGQSYEQYF. The CDR3 DNA reads as TGTGCCAGCAGTGAAGCCTCGGGGCAGTCCTACGAGCAGTACTTC. The J gene is TRBJ2-7, the V gene TRBV6-1; either TRBD1 or TRBD2 may supply D (5 bases each). This CDR3 spans 15 amino acids. From germline, CDR1 is MNHNS and CDR2 SASEGT. V was cut by 0 bases and J by 1 base, with 10 bases left in between.

This clone was counted between two and nine times. The CDR3 here is CASSSSGRTYNEQFF. CDR3 DNA: TGTGCCAGCAGCTCCAGCGGTCGAACATACAATGAGCAGTTCTTC. The chain joins TRBV11-1 to TRBJ2-1, with a possible D match to TRBD2 (5 bases). V was clipped by 4 bases and J by 4 bases, with 14 bases between them. Germline CDR1 reads SGHAT; CDR2 reads FQDESV (reference sequence). The CDR3 extends over 15 amino acids.

J is TRBJ2-7 and V is TRBV9; 9 bases align to TRBD1. Germline V gene data show CDR1 as SGDLS and CDR2 as YYNGEE. The CDR3 loop spans 15 amino acids. V gave up 5 bases and J gave up 6 bases; unmatched junction bases: 12. The CDR3 DNA reads as TGTGCCAGCAGTGCGGCTGGGACAGGGACAAGCGAGCAGTACTTC. It encodes CASSAAGTGTSEQYF.

With regard to this clone: Other DNA sequences in the sample encode the same CDR3. This sequence joins TRBV2 and TRBJ2-1, with D possibly called TRBD1 or TRBD2 (5 bases each). The germline CDR1 and CDR2 sequences are SNHLY and FYNNEI. Trimming cost V 6 bases and J 10 bases, with 16 bases left between them. The CDR3 length is 13 residues. The CDR3 protein is CASSAPGQQEQFF. The CDR3, as DNA: TGTGCCAGCAGCGCTCCGGGGCAGCAAGAGCAGTTCTTC.

The chain recombines TRBV27 with TRBJ1-4, with D uncertain. The CDR3 consists of 14 residues. Looked up from germline, CDR1 is MNHEY and CDR2 is SMNVEV (reference sequence). Trimming took 6 bases from V and 0 from J, leaving 8 bases between them. DNA of the CDR3: TGTGCCAGCAGGCTACTCGCAACTAATGAAAAACTGTTTTTT. It yields the protein CASRLLATNEKLFF.

The chain combines TRBV6-5 with TRBJ2-3, with 7 bases lining up with TRBD2. The CDR3 extends over 15 amino acids. Germline values: CDR1 MNHEY, CDR2 SVGAGI. After removal of 4 bases from V and 0 bases from J, the junction contained 4 bases not matched to a gene. The CDR3 DNA sequence: TGTGCCAGCAGTTTACGGGACTACAGCACAGATACGCAGTATTTT. It yields the protein CASSLRDYSTDTQYF.

The rearrangement joins TRBV5-1 to TRBJ1-2, with a tentative D call TRBD1 (6 bases). CDR1 and CDR2 from the germline V gene are SGHRS and YFSETQ. The CDR3 is 14 amino acids. Trimming took 0 bases from V and 8 from J, leaving 14 bases between them. CDR3 coding DNA: TGCGCCAGCAGCTTGGGTGGGACAACTCAGGGCTACACCTTC. It is translated as CASSLGGTTQGYTF.

The table lists this clone with a few counts. This chain uses TRBV7-9 with TRBJ2-3; 9 bases fit TRBD2. CDR1 and CDR2 from the germline V gene are SEHNR and FQNEAQ (reference sequence). With V trimmed by 4 bases and J by 7 bases, 0 bases remained unmatched. The CDR3 consists of 12 residues. The CDR3 protein is CASSSSGNTQYF. The CDR3 DNA is TGTGCCAGCAGCTCTAGCGGGAATACGCAGTATTTT.

This clone has more than one count but fewer than ten. The chain carries TRBV30 and TRBJ2-1; 7 nucleotides match TRBD1. The V and J ends lost 4 bases and 9 bases, in that order; junction bases with no gene match: 6. Germline CDR1 is GTSNPN and CDR2 is SVGIG (reference sequence). The CDR3 has 12 amino acids. The CDR3 region has the DNA TGTGCCTGGACCAGACAGGGCAGTGAGCAGTTCTTC. Amino acids: CAWTRQGSEQFF.

The rearrangement uses TRBV30 and TRBJ2-7, with TRBD2 as a possible D gene (6 bases). The germline V gene has CDR1 GTSNPN and CDR2 SVGIG (reference sequence). V dropped 0 bases and J dropped 4 bases, with 7 bases sitting between them. The CDR3 contains 12 residues. The CDR3 nucleotides read TGTGCCTGGAGTGTCGGGAGATACGAGCAGTACTTC. Translated, it gives CAWSVGRYEQYF. Full variable domain (rest looked up from reference TRBV30 and TRBJ2-7): SQTIHQWPATLVQPVGSPLSLECTVEGTSNPNLYWYRQAAGRGLQLLFYSVGIGQISSEVPQNLSASRPQDRQFILSSKKLLLSDSGFYLCAWSVGRYEQYFGPGTRLTVT.

The chain recombines TRBV29-1 with TRBJ1-2, with D tentatively TRBD1 (5 bases). The CDR3 runs to 13 residues. Trimming left V 7 bases short and J 7 bases short, with 19 bases between. The germline CDR1 and CDR2 sequences are SQVTM and ANQGSEA. The CDR3 spells CSATRAGTGGYTF. The CDR3 coding sequence is TGCAGCGCCACCAGAGCGGGGACTGGTGGCTACACCTTC.

The chain recombines TRBV7-2 with TRBJ1-2; weak D call: TRBD1 (6 bases). Looked up from germline, CDR1 is SGHTA and CDR2 is FQGNSA. V gave up 6 bases and J gave up 4 bases, with 15 bases separating them. This CDR3 has 14 amino acids. CDR3 loop: CASRPGAQGYGYTF. The DNA for the CDR3 is TGTGCCAGCAGACCAGGGGCACAGGGCTATGGCTACACCTTC.